The 28 T cell receptor beta chains presented below share a single source sample, sequenced in a study of T cells after yellow fever vaccination. One entry per CDR3 protein, called by TCRdb with MiXCR from the 5' RACE reads. The repertoire consists of approximately 90,000 distinct CDR3 sequences, with roughly 14% occurring once and the leading ten covering approximately 25%. The specimen comprised CD8+ T cells not binding an NS4B(214-222) dextramer, sorted from PBMCs, sampled 20 to 25 days after the first yellow fever vaccination. The origin of the receptors is a man aged 18 to 30 who received the YFV17D yellow fever vaccine.

The table lists this clonotype with a few counts. CDR3 sequence (DNA): TGTGCCAGCAGCTTGGCAGGGGGTATAGATACGCAGTATTTT. It translates to CASSLAGGIDTQYF. V usage is TRBV7-6 and J usage is TRBJ2-3; 7 nucleotides agree with TRBD1. After removal of 3 bases from V and 5 bases from J, the junction contained 5 bases not matched to a gene. Germline lookup yields CDR1 SGHVS and CDR2 FNYEAQ. There are 14 residues in the CDR3.

This sequence joins TRBV27 and TRBJ1-1, with D uncertain. The CDR3 covers 13 residues. Between the trimmed V and J ends, which lost 6 bases and 3 bases, there was a span of 11 bases. Germline V gene sequence: CDR1 MNHEY, CDR2 SMNVEV (reference sequence). The CDR3 here is CASSMGRDTEAFF. The CDR3 nucleotides read TGTGCCAGCAGCATGGGTCGGGACACTGAAGCTTTCTTT.

The rearrangement links TRBV4-3 to TRBJ2-7; D is possibly TRBD1 (5 bases). The CDR3 extends over 16 amino acids. The germline gives CDR1 LGHNA, CDR2 YSLEER. Between the trimmed V and J ends, which lost 0 bases and 2 bases, there was a span of 14 bases. CDR3 sequence (DNA): TGCGCCAGCAGCCAAGATCGCGCAGGGATGACCTACGAGCAGTACTTC. Translating gives CASSQDRAGMTYEQYF.

This clonotype was detected only a few times. The chain joins TRBV4-1 to TRBJ2-1; TRBD1 or TRBD2 may be the D gene (6 bases each). There are 15 residues in the CDR3. CDR1 MGHRA and CDR2 YSYEKL come from the germline V gene. V was trimmed by 1 base and J by 9 bases, leaving 16 bases between them. CDR3 coding DNA: TGCGCCAGCAGCCAAGTATCTAGGGGGGCACGTGAGCAGTTCTTC. Residues: CASSQVSRGAREQFF.

The V and J genes are TRBV7-8 and TRBJ2-2; 9 bases line up with TRBD1. The CDR3 spans 16 residues. From germline, CDR1 is SGHVS and CDR2 FQNEAQ. Germline trimming cut 6 bases from V and 2 bases from J; bases unmatched to any gene: 7. CDR3 nucleotide sequence: TGTGCCAGCAGTTGGGACAGGGTGGGAAACACCGGGGAGCTGTTTTTT. It translates to CASSWDRVGNTGELFF.

This clonotype was detected only a few times. The chain is built from TRBV7-2 and TRBJ2-5; 14 bases align to TRBD2. Germline CDR1 and CDR2: SGHTA and FQGNSA. CDR3 size: 16 residues. V shed 6 bases, J shed 3 bases, and the junction held 6 bases outside the gene matches. CDR3 residues: CASSSTGLAGEETQYF. For the CDR3, the DNA is TGTGCCAGCAGTTCGACGGGACTAGCGGGGGAAGAGACCCAGTACTTC.

The chain carries TRBV19 and TRBJ1-5; D remains unclear. Germline CDR1 and CDR2: LNHDA and SQIVND (reference sequence). This CDR3 contains 13 residues. Deletions cut 6 bases from V and 5 bases from J, with 11 bases between. This chain's CDR3 is CASRPGRDQPQHF. In DNA, the CDR3 is TGTGCCAGTAGACCGGGTAGGGATCAGCCCCAGCATTTT.

The chain combines TRBV3-1 with TRBJ2-2; D possibly corresponds to TRBD1 (7 bases). V was shortened by 11 bases and J by 6 bases, with 31 bases between the two germline ends. Germline assignment: CDR1 LGHDT and CDR2 YNNKEL (reference sequence). This CDR3 comprises 18 residues. The CDR3 protein is CALCHPPGVGGASGELFF. DNA for the CDR3: TGTGCCCTCTGTCACCCTCCGGGGGTAGGGGGCGCGTCCGGGGAGCTGTTTTTT.

This clonotype was recorded many times. The CDR3 nucleotides are TGTGCCAGCAGCTTAGCTCTGGCAGCCAGGACAGGGAATTACACAGATACGCAGTATTTT. It specifies CASSLALAARTGNYTDTQYF. V is TRBV11-1 and J is TRBJ2-3; 8 bases map to TRBD1. The CDR3 has 20 residues. Germline V gene sequence: CDR1 SGHAT, CDR2 FQDESV (reference sequence). With 0 bases clipped from V and 2 bases from J, the junction kept 16 bases outside the gene matches.

This clonotype was detected ten times or more. The chain has TRBV7-9 and TRBJ2-1, with D possibly TRBD2 on 7 matching bases. The germline V gene has CDR1 SEHNR and CDR2 FQNEAQ (reference sequence). Between the trimmed V and J ends, which lost 4 bases and 7 bases, there was a span of 20 bases. The CDR3 totals 16 residues. In DNA, the CDR3 is TGTGCCAGCAGCTCGAGGGGGGGCCTCGGAGTTAATGAGCAGTTCTTC. This gives the protein CASSSRGGLGVNEQFF.

This clonotype has a handful of counts. The V call is TRBV25-1, the J call TRBJ2-2; no definite D call. Per germline, CDR1 MGHDK and CDR2 SYGVNS. The CDR3 is 14 amino acids. Trimming took 3 bases from V and 0 from J, leaving 5 bases between them. CDR3 sequence (DNA): TGTGCCAGCAGTGAGACAACGAACACCGGGGAGCTGTTTTTT. Its protein product is CASSETTNTGELFF.

The chain recombines TRBV11-3 with TRBJ1-1; D is uncertain. From germline, CDR1 is SGHNT and CDR2 YENEEA. V lost 3 bases and J 0 bases, leaving 5 bases between the germline ends. The CDR3 spans 13 residues. The CDR3 is CASSFTVNTEAFF. In nucleotides, the CDR3 is TGTGCCAGCAGCTTCACAGTGAACACTGAAGCTTTCTTT. Complete variable domain (other parts from reference TRBV11-3 and TRBJ1-1): EAGVVQSPRYKIIEKKQPVAFWCNPISGHNTLYWYLQNLGQGPELLIRYENEEAVDDSQLPKDRFSAERLKGVDSTLKIQPAELGDSAVYLCASSFTVNTEAFFGQGTRLTVV.

The chain couples TRBV10-3 to TRBJ2-1, with D perhaps given as TRBD1 or TRBD2 (5 bases each). The germline V gene encodes CDR1 ENHRY and CDR2 SYGVKD. CDR3 length: 12 amino acids. V was clipped by 8 bases and J by 5 bases, with 10 bases between them. The CDR3 protein is CAIRGENNEQFF. CDR3 DNA: TGTGCCATCCGAGGGGAAAACAATGAGCAGTTCTTC.

The chain carries TRBV5-1 and TRBJ2-7, with 8 nucleotides matching TRBD2. In germline, CDR1 is SGHRS, CDR2 YFSETQ. The ends lost 3 bases at V and 7 bases at J; junction bases unmatched: 6. CDR3 length: 13 amino acids. The DNA for the CDR3 is TGCGCCAGCAGCTCGGTCGGGGGGGGTGAGCAGTACGTC. It encodes CASSSVGGGEQYV.

There are many counts of this clonotype. The chain uses TRBV9 and TRBJ2-3; weak D call: TRBD2 (6 bases). Germline CDR1 reads SGDLS; CDR2 reads YYNGEE. The CDR3 loop spans 15 amino acids. The V gene lost 0 bases and the J gene lost 2 bases, with 10 bases spanning the gap. CDR3 protein: CASSVDGGPTDTQYF. The CDR3 DNA is TGTGCCAGCAGCGTAGACGGGGGACCCACAGATACGCAGTATTTT.

This chain joins TRBV20-1 and TRBJ2-7; D is ambiguous. The CDR3 contains 13 residues. Germline assignment: CDR1 DFQATT and CDR2 SNEGSKA (reference sequence). V dropped 0 bases and J dropped 2 bases, with 8 bases sitting between them. The DNA of the CDR3 is TGCAGTGCTAGAGATCGGGCAACCTACGAGCAGTACTTC. This sequence encodes CSARDRATYEQYF.

The table lists this clonotype with a few counts. The chain links TRBV5-6 to TRBJ2-2; TRBD1 aligns across 10 bases. Germline assignment: CDR1 SGHDT and CDR2 YYEEEE. Trimming removed 4 bases from V and 6 bases from J; junction bases left unmatched: 3. This CDR3 is 14 amino acids long. CDR3 sequence: CASSLGTGAGELFF. The CDR3 coding sequence is TGTGCCAGCAGCCTCGGGACAGGGGCCGGGGAGCTGTTTTTT.

This chain links TRBV15 with TRBJ1-1; D call uncertain. The CDR3 extends over 14 amino acids. Germline values: CDR1 LNHNV, CDR2 YYDKDF (reference sequence). With 1 base removed from V and 2 bases from J, the gap between germline ends came to 8 bases. CDR3 sequence: CATSRVSDNTEAFF. CDR3 nucleotides: TGTGCCACCAGCAGAGTGTCGGATAACACTGAAGCTTTCTTT.

Here the CDR3 DNA reads TGCAGTGCTTCCATGGGAGGGTCAGGCCGGCCCCACTTT. Translated, it gives CSASMGGSGRPHF. The chain recombines TRBV20-1 with TRBJ1-6; D gene unclear. This CDR3 spans 13 amino acids. The V and J ends lost 5 bases and 18 bases respectively, with 23 bases between them. Germline V gene lookup returns CDR1 DFQATT and CDR2 SNEGSKA (reference sequence).

The rearrangement links TRBV6-2 or TRBV6-3 to TRBJ2-6, with D possibly being TRBD2 (6 bases). The CDR3 is made up of 15 amino acids. Germline V gives CDR1 MNHEY, CDR2 SVGEGT. Trimming took off 7 bases at V and 0 bases at J, with 10 bases between the two ends. CDR3 region: CASTGSASGANVLTF. As DNA, the CDR3 is TGTGCCAGCACCGGGAGTGCCTCTGGGGCCAACGTCCTGACTTTC.

The rearrangement joins TRBV6-4 to TRBJ1-1; D possibly corresponds to TRBD1 (6 bases). CDR1 and CDR2 from the germline V gene are MRHNA and SNTAGT. V shed 1 base and J shed 1 base, with 22 bases lying between them. The CDR3 has 19 residues. For the CDR3, the DNA is TGTGCCAGCAGTGACTTGGGGGCTAGGCTCCCATCACCGAACACTGAAGCTTTCTTT. It yields the protein CASSDLGARLPSPNTEAFF.

CDR3 sequence: CASSLAQGVEETQYF. The CDR3 nucleotides are TGTGCCAGCAGCTTAGCGCAGGGGGTTGAAGAGACCCAGTACTTC. The chain uses TRBV7-9 and TRBJ2-5; 7 bases match TRBD1. The CDR3 length is 15 residues. V was clipped by 0 bases and J by 3 bases; unmatched bases: 4. Germline CDR1 SEHNR, CDR2 FQNEAQ (reference sequence). The entire variable domain, with the rest obtained from reference TRBV7-9 and TRBJ2-5, is as follows: DTGVSQNPRHKITKRGQNVTFRCDPISEHNRLYWYRQTLGQGPEFLTYFQNEAQLEKSRLLSDRFSAERPKGSFSTLEIQRTEQGDSAMYLCASSLAQGVEETQYFGPGTRLLVL.

This clonotype has only a few counts. This rearrangement joins TRBV4-2 to TRBJ2-3; 10 bases map to TRBD2. CDR3 size: 16 residues. The V and J ends lost 0 bases and 4 bases, in that order; junction bases with no gene match: 4. Germline V gene data show CDR1 as LGHNA and CDR2 as YNFKEQ. The CDR3 bases are TGTGCCAGCAGCCAAGATCAGCGGGGGGGCCCAGATACGCAGTATTTT. Translation: CASSQDQRGGPDTQYF.

This clonotype was detected a few times. The chain recombines TRBV12-3 or TRBV12-4 with TRBJ2-2; D is ambiguous. V was trimmed by 5 bases and J by 0 bases, leaving 10 bases between them. The CDR3 has 15 residues. The CDR3 loop is CASSPRYANTGELFF. CDR3 DNA sequence: TGTGCCAGCAGTCCCAGATATGCGAACACCGGGGAGCTGTTTTTT.

V and J are TRBV5-5 and TRBJ2-3; TRBD2 might be the D (6 bases). The CDR3 length is 16 residues. Per the germline V gene, CDR1 is SGHKS and CDR2 is YYEKEE (reference sequence). Trimming left V 4 bases short and J 1 base short, with 16 bases between. The CDR3 sequence: CASSATSGGGTDTQYF. The DNA of the CDR3 is TGTGCCAGCAGCGCTACCTCCGGAGGGGGCACAGATACGCAGTATTTT.

The chain has TRBV13 and TRBJ2-5; 10 nucleotides agree with TRBD2. The length of the CDR3 is 17 residues. The V gene's germline CDR1 is PRHDT and CDR2 FYEKMQ (reference sequence). The V gene end was trimmed by 0 bases and the J gene end by 0 bases; junction bases not matched to a gene: 4. In DNA form, the CDR3 reads TGTGCCAGCAGCTTAGGCCCTACTAGCGGGGACCAAGAGACCCAGTACTTC. Protein product: CASSLGPTSGDQETQYF.

The chain links TRBV7-9 to TRBJ2-7; 11 bases are shared with TRBD2. Trimming cost V 4 bases and J 4 bases; bases outside gene matches: 3. The CDR3 has 14 amino acids. The germline CDR1 and CDR2 sequences are SEHNR and FQNEAQ (reference sequence). The CDR3 bases are TGTGCCAGCAGCTCTAGCGGGGGGCCTTACGAGCAGTACTTC. Protein sequence: CASSSSGGPYEQYF.

This clonotype was counted between two and nine times. V is TRBV27 and J is TRBJ2-1, with D perhaps matching TRBD2 (6 bases). The CDR3 sequence is 16 residues long. Trimming stripped 4 bases from V and 2 bases from J, with 15 bases between. In germline, CDR1 is MNHEY, CDR2 SMNVEV (reference sequence). CDR3 sequence (DNA): TGTGCCAGCAGTTCATCCGGGACTGGGACCTACAATGAGCAGTTCTTC. It encodes CASSSSGTGTYNEQFF.